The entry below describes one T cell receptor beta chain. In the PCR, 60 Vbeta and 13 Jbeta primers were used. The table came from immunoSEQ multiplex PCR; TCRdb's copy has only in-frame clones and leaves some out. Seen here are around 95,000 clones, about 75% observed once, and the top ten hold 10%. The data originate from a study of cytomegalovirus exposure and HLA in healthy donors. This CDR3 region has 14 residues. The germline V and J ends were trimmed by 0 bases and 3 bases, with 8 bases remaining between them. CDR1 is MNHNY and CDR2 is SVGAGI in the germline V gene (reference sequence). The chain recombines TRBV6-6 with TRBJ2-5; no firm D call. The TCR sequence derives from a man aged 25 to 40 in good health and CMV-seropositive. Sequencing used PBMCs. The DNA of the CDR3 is TGTGCCAGCAGTTACTCGGCACGTGAAGAGACCCAGTACTTC. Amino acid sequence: CASSYSAREETQYF.